This TCR beta chain derives from a study of blood T cell repertoires in COVID-19 (dated by TCRdb to between 2020 and 2021). At the level of the whole study: The collaborator samples originated in the United States, Italy and Spain and spanned the acute and convalescent phases of COVID-19. The repertoires were released in a freely available public database meant as a resource for research on the immune response to SARS-CoV-2. HLA class I and class II types, where available, came from metadata supplied by the sample provider rather than from assay-based typing. The material from the prospective study consisted of cDNA or gDNA derived from T cells, B-cell-depleted T cells, or PBMCs. The samples were drawn from the first 160 participants of the ongoing ImmuneRACE study and from roughly 1,300 subjects provided by 6 global collaborators. The dataset comprised deeply sampled blood TCRbeta repertoires from subjects exposed to, actively infected with, or recovered from COVID-19. The sample metadata nearly always contained a de-identified subject ID, COVID-19 status, age in years and sex.

Between the V and J ends, shortened by 0 bases and 1 base respectively, the junction contains 16 bases. From the germline V gene, CDR1 is MGHRA and CDR2 is YSYEKL. Measured from the cysteine to the phenylalanine, the CDR3 is 19 residues long. Here the CDR3 DNA is all that survives: 57 bases in frame from base 1. Study-level results and caveats: The quantity of clinical and demographic metadata differed by source and by participant and was supplied without curation.

Concerning this clone itself: It has no known antigen specificity. No much larger clonotype is one base removed from it; base qualities were not supplied.

Enrolling through a virtual design, the prospective study's participants ranged in age from roughly 18 to 95 years and lived across 20 to 25 United States geographic areas. In the prospective study, participants were assigned to cohorts based on the clinical history participants reported in a screening survey and a study questionnaire. Recovered participants in ImmuneRACE Cohort 3 were defined by two consecutive negative NP/OP PCR tests, clearance by a healthcare professional, or resolution of symptoms. Mobile phlebotomists in the prospective study collected whole blood, serum and a nasopharyngeal or oropharyngeal swab from every participant. Prospective study participants could optionally give additional blood draws and questionnaires over an approximately 2-month period. Before DNA extraction, prospective study blood samples were shipped either frozen or at room temperature. TCRbeta CDR3 regions were amplified from genomic DNA using the immunoSEQ Assay, a bias-controlled multiplex PCR. In the authors' own workflow: The number of nucleated cells in each sample was estimated from the amplification of reference gene primers within the assay. Sequence reads were collapsed and filtered to measure the absolute abundance of every unique TCRbeta CDR3 rearrangement. For each sample, productive Simpson clonality was calculated as the square root of Simpson's diversity index over productive rearrangements. TCRdb mirrors the immuneACCESS table, restricted to in-frame sequences. Some clones are absent from its copies; in checked studies, under half trace to an unresolved V gene, and the reason for the others is unknown. Clone size and the V and J calls come from that table; the DNA yielded D and trimming. The sample has about 250,000 clones on record, around 89% of them singletons. The leading ten clones occupy around 10% of the sample.

Material: PBMCs or T cells enriched from blood (not recorded which). The clonotype comes from a man aged 40-49 years who had recovered from COVID-19. Recombination joined TRBV4-1 with TRBJ2-6; the D region possibly corresponds to TRBD2 (7 bases align). The CDR3 has the sequence CASSQDPAGHISGANVLTF. The DNA is TGCGCCAGCAGCCAAGACCCAGCGGGACATATATCTGGGGCCAACGTCCTGACTTTC.